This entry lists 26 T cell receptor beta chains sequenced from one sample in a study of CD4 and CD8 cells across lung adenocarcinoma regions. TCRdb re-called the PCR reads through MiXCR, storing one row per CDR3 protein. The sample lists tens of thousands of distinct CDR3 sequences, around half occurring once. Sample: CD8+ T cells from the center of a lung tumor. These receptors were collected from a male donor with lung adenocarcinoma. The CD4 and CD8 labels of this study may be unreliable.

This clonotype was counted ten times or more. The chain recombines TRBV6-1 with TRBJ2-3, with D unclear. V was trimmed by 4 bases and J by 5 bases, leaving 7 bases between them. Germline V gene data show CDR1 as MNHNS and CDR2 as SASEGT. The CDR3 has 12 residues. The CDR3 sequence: CASSVARDTQYF. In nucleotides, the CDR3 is TGTGCCAGCAGTGTTGCCCGAGATACGCAGTATTTT.

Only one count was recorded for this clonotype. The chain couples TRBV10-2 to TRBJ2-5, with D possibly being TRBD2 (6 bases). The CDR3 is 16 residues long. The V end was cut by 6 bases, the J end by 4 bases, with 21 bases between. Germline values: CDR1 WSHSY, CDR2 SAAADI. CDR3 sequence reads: CASRGHGRAGRETQYF. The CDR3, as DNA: TGCGCCAGCAGGGGGCACGGGCGAGCGGGCCGAGAGACCCAGTACTTC.

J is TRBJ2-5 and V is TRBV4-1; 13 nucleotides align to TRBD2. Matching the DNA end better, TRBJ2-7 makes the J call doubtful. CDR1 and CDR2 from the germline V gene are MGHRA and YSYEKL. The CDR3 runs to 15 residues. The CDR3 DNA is TGCGCCAGCAGCTCCCCGACTAGCGGGAGGTACGAGCAGTACTTC. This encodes CASSSPTSGRYEQYF.

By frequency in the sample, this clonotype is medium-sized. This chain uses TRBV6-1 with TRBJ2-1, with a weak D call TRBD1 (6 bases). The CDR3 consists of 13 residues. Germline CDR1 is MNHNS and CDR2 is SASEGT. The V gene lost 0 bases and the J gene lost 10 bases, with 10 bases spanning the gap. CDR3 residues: CASSEAPGTEQFF. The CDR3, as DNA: TGTGCCAGCAGTGAAGCGCCCGGGACAGAGCAGTTCTTC.

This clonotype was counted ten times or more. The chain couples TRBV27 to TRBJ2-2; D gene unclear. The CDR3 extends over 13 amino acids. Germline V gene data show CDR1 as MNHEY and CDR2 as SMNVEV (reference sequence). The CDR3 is CEMLQLNTGELFF. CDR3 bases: TGTGAAATGCTACAGTTGAACACCGGGGAGCTGTTTTTT.

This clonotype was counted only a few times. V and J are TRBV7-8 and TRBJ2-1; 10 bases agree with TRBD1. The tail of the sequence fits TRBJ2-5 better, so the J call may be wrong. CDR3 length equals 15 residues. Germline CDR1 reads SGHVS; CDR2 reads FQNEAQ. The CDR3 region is CASSLGGTGVETQYF. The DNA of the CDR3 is TGTGCCAGCAGCTTAGGAGGGACAGGGGTAGAGACCCAGTACTTC.

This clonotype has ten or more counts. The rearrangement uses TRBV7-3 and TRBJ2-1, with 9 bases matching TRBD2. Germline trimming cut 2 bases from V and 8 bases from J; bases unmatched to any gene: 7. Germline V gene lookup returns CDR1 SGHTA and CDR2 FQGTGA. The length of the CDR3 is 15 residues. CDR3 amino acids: CASSLAGGRRDEQFF. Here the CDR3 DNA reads TGTGCCAGCAGCTTAGCGGGAGGGCGTAGAGATGAGCAGTTCTTC.

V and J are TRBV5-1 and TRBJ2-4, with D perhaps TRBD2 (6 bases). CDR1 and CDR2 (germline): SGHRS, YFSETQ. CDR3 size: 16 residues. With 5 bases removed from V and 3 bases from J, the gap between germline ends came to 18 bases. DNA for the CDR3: TGCGCCAGCAGGTGGGTCGGGAGCTTAGGCAAAAACATTCAGTACTTC. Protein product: CASRWVGSLGKNIQYF.

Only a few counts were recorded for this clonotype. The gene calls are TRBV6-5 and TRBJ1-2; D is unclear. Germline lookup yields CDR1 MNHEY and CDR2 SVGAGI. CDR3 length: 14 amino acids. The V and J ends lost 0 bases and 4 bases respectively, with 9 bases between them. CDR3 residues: CASSYSRKIYGYTF. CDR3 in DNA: TGTGCCAGCAGTTACTCTCGCAAGATCTATGGCTACACCTTC.

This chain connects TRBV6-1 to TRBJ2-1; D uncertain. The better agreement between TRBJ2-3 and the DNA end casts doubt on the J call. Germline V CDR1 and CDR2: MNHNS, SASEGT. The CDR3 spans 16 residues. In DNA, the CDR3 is TGTGCCAGCAGTGAAACGCAGGCTGTGGGCACAAATGAGCAGTATTTT. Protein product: CASSETQAVGTNEQYF.

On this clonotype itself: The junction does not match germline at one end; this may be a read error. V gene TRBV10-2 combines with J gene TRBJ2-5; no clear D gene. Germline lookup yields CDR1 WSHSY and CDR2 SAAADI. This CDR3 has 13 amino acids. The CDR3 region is CASRISTGDTQYF. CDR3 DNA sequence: TGCGCCAGCAGGATTTCTACCGGAGACACGCAGTACTTT.

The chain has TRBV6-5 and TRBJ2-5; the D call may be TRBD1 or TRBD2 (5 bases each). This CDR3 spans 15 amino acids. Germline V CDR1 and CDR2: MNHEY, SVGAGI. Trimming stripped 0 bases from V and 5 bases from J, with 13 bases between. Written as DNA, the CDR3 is TGTGCCAGCAGTTACTCTGGGACGAAATGGGAGACCCAGTACTTC. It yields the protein CASSYSGTKWETQYF.

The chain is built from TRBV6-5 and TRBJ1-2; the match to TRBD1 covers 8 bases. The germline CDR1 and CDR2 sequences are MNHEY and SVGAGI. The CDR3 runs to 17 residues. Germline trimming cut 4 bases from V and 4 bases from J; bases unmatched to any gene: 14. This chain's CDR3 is CASSSSPGQAAGYGYTF. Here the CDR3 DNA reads TGTGCCAGCAGTTCCTCCCCGGGACAGGCAGCAGGCTATGGCTACACCTTC.

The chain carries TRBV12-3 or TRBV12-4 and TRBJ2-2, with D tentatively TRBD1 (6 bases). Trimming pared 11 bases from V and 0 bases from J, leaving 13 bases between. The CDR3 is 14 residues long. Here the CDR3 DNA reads TGTGCCGATGGCAGGGGCTCGAACACCGGGGAGCTGTTTTTT. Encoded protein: CADGRGSNTGELFF.

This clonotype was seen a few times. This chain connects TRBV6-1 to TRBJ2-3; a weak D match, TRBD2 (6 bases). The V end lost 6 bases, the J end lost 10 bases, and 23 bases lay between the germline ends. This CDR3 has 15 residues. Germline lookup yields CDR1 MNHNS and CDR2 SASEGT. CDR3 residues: CASRFLVGGSGAQYF. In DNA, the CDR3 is TGTGCCAGCAGATTTCTGGTGGGAGGCTCCGGGGCGCAGTATTTT.

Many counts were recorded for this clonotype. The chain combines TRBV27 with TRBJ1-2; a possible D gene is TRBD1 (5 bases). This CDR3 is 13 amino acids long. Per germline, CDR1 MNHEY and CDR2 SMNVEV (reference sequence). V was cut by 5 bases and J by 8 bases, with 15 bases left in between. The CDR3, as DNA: TGTGCCAGCAGTCCCGGGACTGAGGGAGGCTACACCTTC. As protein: CASSPGTEGGYTF.

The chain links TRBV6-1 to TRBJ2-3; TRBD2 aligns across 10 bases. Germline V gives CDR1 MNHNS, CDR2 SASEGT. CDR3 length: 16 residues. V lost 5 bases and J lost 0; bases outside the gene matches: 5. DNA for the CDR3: TGTGCCAGCAGTCAAGGACTAGCGGCTAGCACAGATACGCAGTATTTT. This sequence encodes CASSQGLAASTDTQYF.

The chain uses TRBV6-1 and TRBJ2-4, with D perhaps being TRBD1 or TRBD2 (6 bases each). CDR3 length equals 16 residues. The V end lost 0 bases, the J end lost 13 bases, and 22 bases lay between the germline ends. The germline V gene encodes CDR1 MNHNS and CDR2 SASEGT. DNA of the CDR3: TGTGCCAGCAGTGAAGCGGGGACGGGGGCCGAGAATACGCAGTACTTC. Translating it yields CASSEAGTGAENTQYF.

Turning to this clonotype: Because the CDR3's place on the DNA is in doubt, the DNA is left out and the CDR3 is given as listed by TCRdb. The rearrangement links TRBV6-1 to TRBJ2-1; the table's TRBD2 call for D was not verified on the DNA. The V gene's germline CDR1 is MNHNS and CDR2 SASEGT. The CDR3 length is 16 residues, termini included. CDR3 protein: CASRGPWAGGTNAQFF.

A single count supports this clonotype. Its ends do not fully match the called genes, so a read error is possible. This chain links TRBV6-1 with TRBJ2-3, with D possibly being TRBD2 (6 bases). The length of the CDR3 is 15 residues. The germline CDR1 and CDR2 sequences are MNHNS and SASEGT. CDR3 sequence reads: CARGPQAGSKDKQYF. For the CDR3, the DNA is TGTGCCAGGGGACCCCAGGCGGGGAGCAAAGATAAGCAGTACTTT.

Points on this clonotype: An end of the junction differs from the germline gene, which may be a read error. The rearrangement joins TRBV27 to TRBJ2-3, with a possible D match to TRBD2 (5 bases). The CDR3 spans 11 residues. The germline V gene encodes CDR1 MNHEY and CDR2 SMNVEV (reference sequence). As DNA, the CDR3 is TGCGCGGGCAGTGCCACAGATACGCAGTATTTT. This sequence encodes CAGSATDTQYF.

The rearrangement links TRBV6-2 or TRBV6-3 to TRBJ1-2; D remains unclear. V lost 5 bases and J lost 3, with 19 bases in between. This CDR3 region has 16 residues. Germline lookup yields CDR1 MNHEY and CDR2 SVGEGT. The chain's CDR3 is CASSTRLTEGDYGYTF. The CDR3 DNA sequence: TGTGCCAGCAGTACCCGTCTAACTGAGGGTGACTATGGCTACACCTTC.

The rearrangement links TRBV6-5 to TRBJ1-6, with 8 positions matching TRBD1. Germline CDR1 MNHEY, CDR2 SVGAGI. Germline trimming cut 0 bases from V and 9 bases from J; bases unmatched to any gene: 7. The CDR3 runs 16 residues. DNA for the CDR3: TGTGCCAGCAGTTACTCAACGGCAGGGGGCTCTTCACCCCTCCACTTT. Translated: CASSYSTAGGSSPLHF.

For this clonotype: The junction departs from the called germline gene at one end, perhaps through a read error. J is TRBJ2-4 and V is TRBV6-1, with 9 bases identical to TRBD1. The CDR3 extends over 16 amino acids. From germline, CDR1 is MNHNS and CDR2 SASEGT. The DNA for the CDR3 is TGTGCGAGCAGTGACACGGACAGGGGAGCCAAAAACACTCAGTACTTC. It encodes CASSDTDRGAKNTQYF.

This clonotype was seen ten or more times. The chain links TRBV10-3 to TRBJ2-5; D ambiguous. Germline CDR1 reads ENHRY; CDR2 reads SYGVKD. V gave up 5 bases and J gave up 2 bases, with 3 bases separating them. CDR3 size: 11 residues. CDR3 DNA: TGTGCCATCAGTTCACAAGAGACCCAGTACTTC. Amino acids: CAISSQETQYF.

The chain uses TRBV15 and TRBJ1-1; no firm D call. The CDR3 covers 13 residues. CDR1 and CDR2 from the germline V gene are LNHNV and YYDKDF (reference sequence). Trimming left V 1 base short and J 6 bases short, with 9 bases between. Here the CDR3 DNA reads TGTGCCACCAGCAGAGCAACGGTCTCTGAAGCTTTCTTT. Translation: CATSRATVSEAFF.